The clone carrying this T cell receptor beta chain appeared many times. Next came a second PCR, run for about 7 to 12 cycles, which used a sample-barcoded 5' primer along with a J-beta primer mix. One entry per CDR3 protein, called by TCRdb with MiXCR from the 5' RACE reads. In the table there are 550,000 to 650,000 distinct CDR3 sequences, around a quarter of which are singletons. This specimen belongs to a study of blood T cells in healthy people across ages. This CDR3 region has 15 residues. Trimming cost V 5 bases and J 10 bases; bases outside gene matches: 8. Separately, the same data were catalogued under a study of T cells of mothers and their children.

The specimen sequenced was blood. The chain employs TRBV12-3 or TRBV12-4 and TRBJ2-1, with 13 bases identical to TRBD2. The clonotype comes from a boy aged 2-15 years in good health. In nucleotides, the CDR3 is TGTGCCAGCAGTATTACTAGCGGGAGGGCCTTGGAGCAGTTCTTC. It is translated as CASSITSGRALEQFF.